This TCR beta chain emerged from a study of cytomegalovirus exposure and HLA in healthy donors (dated by TCRdb to about 2017). The study in broad terms: In an earlier analysis of approximately 640 of the donors, 276 Gb of sequence data and some 100 million unique TCR beta sequences from about 179 million T cells were reported. Among the roughly 390 genotyped donors, approximately 77% belonged to the genetic ancestry cluster associated with self-reported Caucasian donors. The study aimed to test whether signatures of past pathogen exposure could be identified by cataloging public T cell receptors. Several DR-DQ haplotypes were handled as single units for association and clustering because linkage in the cohort was strong. To study patterns of TCR occurrence, a later analysis re-analyzed previously published TCR beta repertoires from just over 650 donors and added high-resolution HLA genotyping. To predict cytomegalovirus infection status, the study combined high-throughput TCR immunosequencing, statistical association of individual TCRs with disease status, and machine learning. Genome-wide SNP genotypes for about 65% of the 666 donors were used in a later genetic analysis, which treated that subset as a discovery cohort. To decide whether each TCR beta V gene segment behaved as functional or pseudogenic, an earlier analysis of some 580 of the donors relied on high-throughput TCR beta sequencing. Donor age, sex, ethnicity and CMV serostatus were compiled alongside the repertoire data. Along with the roughly 700-subject first cohort, a separate validation cohort of roughly 110 different subjects was used. Around 300 gigabases of sequencing data and tens of millions of unique TCR sequences were included in an early release covering several hundred HLA-typed donors. Using immunosequencing, the study profiled T cell repertoires from around 670 subjects and related those repertoires to cytomegalovirus serostatus. The later analysis used no new phenotypic data to find candidate immune exposures, relying instead on TCR beta sequences and their occurrence across donors. On average, around 240,000 unique TCR beta nucleotide sequences were sequenced per donor among roughly 430 genotyped donors of the cohort, with about 19% of those sequences being non-productive. Every repertoire in the discovery cohort had been generated on one and the same sequencing platform. Class I and class II HLA loci were covered by the typing at four-digit resolution. The number of donors typed differed by locus, with about 629-630 for A, B, C, DRB1 and DQB1, roughly 520 for DQA1, over 600 for DPA1, and 450 to 480 for DPB1. What the research found in general, with its limitations: A further reported finding was that TCR beta sequences accurately predicted the HLA-A and HLA-B alleles for most subjects in the first cohort. Roughly 17 rarely observed V segments, including chromosome 9 orphons, were excluded from the earlier analysis of approximately 600 of the donors because counts were too low. Because HLA typing was missing for some donors at each locus, association tests included only the typed subset. It was suggested by the authors that the approach could potentially be generalized to other disease states and immunological phenotypes. According to a later analysis, parvovirus B19, influenza, CMV and Epstein-Barr virus appeared linked to several top co-occurrence clusters. Most CMV-associated TCR beta chains appeared to be HLA-restricted in a later analysis, and the HLA associations seemed to be driven largely by CMV exposure. Linkage disequilibrium might explain the correlated functional status among segregating V segments, but an unknown experimental factor could not be excluded. Most TCR sequences were seen in very few donors, while some public TCRs were found in many individuals. According to a later genetic analysis, donors in an Asian-associated ancestry cluster had fewer N-insertions in productive TCRs than the approximately 610-donor mean. The classifier was reported to diagnose cytomegalovirus status with high specificity and sensitivity in both the original and validation cohorts. Only TCR beta chains were sequenced in this cohort, and the absence of alpha or paired-chain data limited detectable features. Strong co-occurrence of HLA alleles, especially DR and DQ, made assigning TCR associations to individual alleles difficult. V-gene and J-gene trimming of TCR beta chains was associated with a missense DCLRE1C variant in a later genetic analysis, and the association was replicated in an independent cohort. The only immune exposure information available for the cohort was CMV serostatus. In a later analysis, HLA-associated TCR beta chains were found to be more clonally expanded and to have lower generation probabilities than equally common non-associated chains. Because the 87-base-pair reads could not distinguish some IMGT-functional V segments, including TRBV6-2 and TRBV6-3, those segments were excluded. The study listed approximately 160 TCR beta chains as associated with cytomegalovirus. According to a later analysis, TCR association rates differed among HLA loci, with DRB1 alleles showing the most associated TCRs and HLA-C alleles showing the fewest. In vitro tests confirmed that a few of the cytomegalovirus-associated TCR beta chains recognize cytomegalovirus antigens. A cluster of highly shared sequence variants was judged likely to be a technical artifact of the sequencing pipeline. Broadly in line with IMGT annotations, most TCR beta V segments showed up in productive rearrangements about 90% or about 30% of the time in an earlier analysis of about 500 of the donors. Presence/absence analyses assumed roughly uniform sequencing depth across donors, an assumption that may not hold. Specific HLA alleles were associated with roughly 17,000 TCR beta sequences at a false discovery rate of 0.05 in a later analysis.

Library prep was done by the immunoSEQ multiplex PCR assay. The multiplex PCR relied on a mix of 60 forward primers for TCR Vbeta segments and 13 reverse primers for TCR Jbeta segments. The CDR3 region of rearranged TCR beta genes was amplified from genomic DNA with a multiplex PCR assay. Amplified TCR beta libraries were sequenced as 87-base-pair reads on the Illumina HiSeq System. Per the authors' processing: A later analysis tallied tens of millions of unique TCR beta chains across the 700 or so repertoires, and about 10 million of those chains were shared by two or more donors. Raw reads were error-corrected and collapsed into unique sequences by a nearest-neighbor algorithm in which closely related sequences were merged to remove PCR and sequencing errors. To assign V, D and J gene segments, CDR3 sequences were aligned to IMGT reference sequences. For a sequence to be retained, at least a six-nucleotide match to both a V gene segment and a J gene segment was required. Rearrangements were called productive when the CDR3 lacked stop codons and stayed in frame with V and J; all others were non-productive. CDR3 was defined according to IMGT convention as the region running from the second conserved V-encoded cysteine to the conserved J-encoded phenylalanine. In an earlier analysis of around 570 of the donors, sequences lacking an unambiguous match to a single V gene segment were excluded. An earlier analysis of roughly 590 of the donors called V segments functional above 56.7% productive rearrangements and segregating when the between-donor standard deviation exceeded 5%. To diagnose cytomegalovirus status from the catalog of TCR beta chain sequences, a statistical classification framework was built. In a later analysis, V and J genes were assigned by comparing TCR nucleotide sequences against IMGT/GENE-DB human TR gene sequences. Using the TCRdist pipeline, a later analysis assigned CDR3 sequences along with most-parsimonious VDJ recombination scenarios. In a later analysis, every TCR beta chain was defined by the combination of its CDR3 amino acid sequence and its V-gene family, and reads without a unique V-gene family were dropped. A later analysis removed 500 to 650 highly shared, low-generation-probability nucleotide sequences to deal with suspected cross-contamination and a sequencing artifact. A later analysis calculated a clonal expansion index for each public chain from normalized within-repertoire ranks of inferred template counts. Generation probabilities in a later analysis came from a VDJ recombination model fitted to out-of-frame rearrangements, and those results were checked against IGoR. A later analysis scored TCR-TCR, TCR-HLA and TCR-CMV co-occurrence with hypergeometric tests, applying a repertoire-size bias correction to TCR pairs. To estimate false discovery rates, a later analysis permuted the HLA or CMV assignments 20 times. In a later analysis, co-occurring TCRs were grouped using DBSCAN, and TCRdist sequence similarity was added for clustering within HLA-allele-positive subsets. Repertoires with fewer than 30,000 or more than 120,000 public chains, plus five repertoires with anomalous nucleotide sharing, were excluded from co-occurrence clustering. The table was pulled from immuneACCESS by TCRdb, which kept in-frame rearrangements only. Such tables lose some clones; where checked, under half of the loss comes from unresolved V genes, and the rest has no known cause. That table gives V, J and clone size, and the DNA gave D and trimming. The sample includes about 170,000 clones, with 75% to 90% observed a single time. The ten largest clones capture 2.3% of the sample.

The CDR3, from cysteine to phenylalanine, totals 14 residues. Here the CDR3 DNA is all that survives: 42 bases in frame from base 1. V is reduced by 2 bases and J by 3 bases, leaving a spacing of 10 bases between them. Per the germline V gene (reference sequence), WNHNN is the CDR1 and SYGVQD is the CDR2. The cohort comprised several hundred healthy bone marrow donors. Cohort members were all nominally healthy when sampled, although unrecorded immune exposures were likely present. The donor was CMV seronegative and was included in the group of 352 seronegative cohort members. Each donor provided a peripheral blood sample, and peripheral blood mononuclear cells were used for TCR beta sequencing. The Qiagen DNeasy Blood Extraction Kit was used to extract genomic DNA from the blood cell samples. To note about this clone: The antigen this receptor binds is unknown. Base qualities are missing; no much larger clone stands one base away.

The receptor was derived from a male donor in good health and CMV-seronegative. Sequencing input: PBMCs. The rearrangement joined TRBV10-1 to TRBJ1-1; possibly the D gene is TRBD1, per 6 matching bases. The DNA is TGCGCCAGCAGTGAGGGGAGGGGGTACACTGAAGCTTTCTTT. Translated, it reads CASSEGRGYTEAFF.